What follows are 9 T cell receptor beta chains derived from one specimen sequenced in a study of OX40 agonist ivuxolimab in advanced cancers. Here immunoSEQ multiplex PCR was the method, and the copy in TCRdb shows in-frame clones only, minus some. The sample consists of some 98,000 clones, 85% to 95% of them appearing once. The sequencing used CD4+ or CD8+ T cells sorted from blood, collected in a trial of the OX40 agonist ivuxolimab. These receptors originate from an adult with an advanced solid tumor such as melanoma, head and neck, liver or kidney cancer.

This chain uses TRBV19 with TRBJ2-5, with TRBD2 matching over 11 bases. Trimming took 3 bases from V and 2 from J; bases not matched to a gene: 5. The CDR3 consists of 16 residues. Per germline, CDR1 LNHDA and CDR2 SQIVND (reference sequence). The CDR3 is CASSIAGTSGQETQYF. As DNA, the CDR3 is TGTGCCAGTAGTATCGCCGGGACTAGCGGACAAGAGACCCAGTACTTC.

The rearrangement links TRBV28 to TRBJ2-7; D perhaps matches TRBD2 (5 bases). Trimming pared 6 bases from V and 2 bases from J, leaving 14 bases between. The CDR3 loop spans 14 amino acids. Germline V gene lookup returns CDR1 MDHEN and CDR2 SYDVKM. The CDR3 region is CASSLANGAYEQYV. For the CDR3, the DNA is TGTGCCAGCAGCCTAGCCAACGGCGCCTACGAGCAGTACGTC.

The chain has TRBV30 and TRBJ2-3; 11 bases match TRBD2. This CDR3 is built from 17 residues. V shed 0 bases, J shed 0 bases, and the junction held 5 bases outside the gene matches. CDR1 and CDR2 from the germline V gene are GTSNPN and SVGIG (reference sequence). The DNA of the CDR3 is TGTGCCTGGAGTGTACGAAGGACTAGCGGGAGCACAGATACGCAGTATTTT. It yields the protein CAWSVRRTSGSTDTQYF.

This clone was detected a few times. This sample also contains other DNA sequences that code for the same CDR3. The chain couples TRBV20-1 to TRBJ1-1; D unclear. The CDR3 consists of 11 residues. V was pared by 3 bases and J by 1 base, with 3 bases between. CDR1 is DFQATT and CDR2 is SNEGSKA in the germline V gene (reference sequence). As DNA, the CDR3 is TGCAGTGCTAGGAGGAACACTGAAGCTTTCTTT. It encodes CSARRNTEAFF.

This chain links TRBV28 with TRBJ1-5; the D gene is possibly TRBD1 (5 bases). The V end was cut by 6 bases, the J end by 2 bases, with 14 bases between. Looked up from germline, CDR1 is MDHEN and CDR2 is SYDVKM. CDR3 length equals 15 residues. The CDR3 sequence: CASSLGGAGNQPQHF. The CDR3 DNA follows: TGTGCCAGCAGCCTTGGAGGGGCGGGCAATCAGCCCCAGCATTTT.

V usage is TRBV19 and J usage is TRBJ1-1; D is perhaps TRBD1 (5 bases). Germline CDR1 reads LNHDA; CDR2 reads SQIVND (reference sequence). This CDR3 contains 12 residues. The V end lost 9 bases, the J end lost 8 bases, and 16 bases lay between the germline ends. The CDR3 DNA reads TGTGCCAGCCTCCCAGGGTGGGGAGAAGCTTTCTTT. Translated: CASLPGWGEAFF.

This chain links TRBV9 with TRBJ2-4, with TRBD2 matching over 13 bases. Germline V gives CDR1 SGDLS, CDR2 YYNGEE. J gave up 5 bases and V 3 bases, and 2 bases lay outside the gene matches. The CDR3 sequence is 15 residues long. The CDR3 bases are TGTGCCAGCAGCGCGGGACTAGCGGGGCAAAACATTCAGTACTTC. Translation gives CASSAGLAGQNIQYF. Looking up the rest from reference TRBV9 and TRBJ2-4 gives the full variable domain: DSGVTQTPKHLITATGQRVTLRCSPRSGDLSVYWYQQSLDQGLQFLIQYYNGEERAKGNILERFSAQQFPDLHSELNLSSLELGDSALYFCASSAGLAGQNIQYFGAGTRLSVL.

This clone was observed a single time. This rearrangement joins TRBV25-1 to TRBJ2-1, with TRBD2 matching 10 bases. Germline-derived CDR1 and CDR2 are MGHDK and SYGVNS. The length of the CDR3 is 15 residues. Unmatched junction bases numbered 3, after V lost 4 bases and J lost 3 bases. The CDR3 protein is CASSALAGDYNEQFF. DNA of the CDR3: TGTGCCAGCAGTGCGCTAGCGGGAGACTACAATGAGCAGTTCTTC.

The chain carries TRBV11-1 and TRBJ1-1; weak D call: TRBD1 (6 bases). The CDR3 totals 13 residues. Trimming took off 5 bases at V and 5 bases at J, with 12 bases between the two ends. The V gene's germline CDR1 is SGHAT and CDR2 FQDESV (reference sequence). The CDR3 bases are TGTGCCAGCAGCCGCTCAGGGGTTACTGAAGCTTTCTTT. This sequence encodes CASSRSGVTEAFF.